This TCR beta chain was captured in a study of control samples from healthy donors and cancer patients. TCRdb's table, derived via immunoSEQ multiplex PCR, lists solely in-frame clones and lacks some. The table records 120,000 to 150,000 clones, around 90% of them present only once. The CDR3 runs 13 residues. J lost 2 bases, V lost 6 bases, and 4 bases had no gene match. The gene calls are TRBV12-3 or TRBV12-4 and TRBJ2-7; 7 bases agree with TRBD1. Source material: blood. The origin of this receptor is a man aged 30 to 39 in good health. The CDR3 reads CASRATGPYEQYF. The CDR3 DNA is TGTGCCAGCAGAGCGACAGGGCCCTACGAGCAGTACTTC.